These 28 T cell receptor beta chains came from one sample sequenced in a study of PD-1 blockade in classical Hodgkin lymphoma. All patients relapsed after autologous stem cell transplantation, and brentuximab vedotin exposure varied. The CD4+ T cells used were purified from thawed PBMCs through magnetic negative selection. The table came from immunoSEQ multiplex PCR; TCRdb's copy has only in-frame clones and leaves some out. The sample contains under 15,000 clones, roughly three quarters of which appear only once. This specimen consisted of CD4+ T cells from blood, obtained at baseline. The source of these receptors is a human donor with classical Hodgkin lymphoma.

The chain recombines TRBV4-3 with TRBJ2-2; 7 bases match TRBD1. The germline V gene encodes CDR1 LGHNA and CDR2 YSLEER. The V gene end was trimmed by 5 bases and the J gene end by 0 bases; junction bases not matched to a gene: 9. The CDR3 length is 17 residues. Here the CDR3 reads CASSTVLQGANTGELFF. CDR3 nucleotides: TGCGCCAGCAGCACAGTTCTCCAGGGGGCGAACACCGGGGAGCTGTTTTTT.

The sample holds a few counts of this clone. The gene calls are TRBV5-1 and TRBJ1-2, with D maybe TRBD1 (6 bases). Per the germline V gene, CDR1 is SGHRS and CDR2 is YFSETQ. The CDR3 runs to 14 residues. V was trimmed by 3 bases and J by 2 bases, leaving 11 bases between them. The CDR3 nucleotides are TGCGCCAGCAGCTCGGGGGGCGTAAACTATGGCTACACCTTC. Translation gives CASSSGGVNYGYTF.

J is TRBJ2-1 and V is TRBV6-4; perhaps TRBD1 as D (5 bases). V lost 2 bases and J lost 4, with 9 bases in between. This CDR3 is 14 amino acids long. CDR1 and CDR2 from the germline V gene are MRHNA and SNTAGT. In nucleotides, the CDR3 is TGTGCCAGCAGTGACGGTAACAGGTACAATGAGCAGTTCTTC. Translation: CASSDGNRYNEQFF.

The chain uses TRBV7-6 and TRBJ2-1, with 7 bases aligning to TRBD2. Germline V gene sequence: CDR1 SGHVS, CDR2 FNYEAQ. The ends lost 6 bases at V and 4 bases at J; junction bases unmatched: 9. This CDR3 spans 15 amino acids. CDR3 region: CASSLALAVYNEQFF. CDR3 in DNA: TGTGCCAGCAGTCTAGCTCTAGCGGTATACAATGAGCAGTTCTTC.

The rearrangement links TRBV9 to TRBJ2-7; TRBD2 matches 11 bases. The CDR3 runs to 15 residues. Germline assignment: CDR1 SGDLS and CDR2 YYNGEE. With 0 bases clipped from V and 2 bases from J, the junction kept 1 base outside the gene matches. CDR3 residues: CASSVASGGTYEQYF. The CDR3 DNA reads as TGTGCCAGCAGCGTAGCTAGCGGGGGGACCTACGAGCAGTACTTC. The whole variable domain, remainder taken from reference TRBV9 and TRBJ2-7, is DSGVTQTPKHLITATGQRVTLRCSPRSGDLSVYWYQQSLDQGLQFLIQYYNGEERAKGNILERFSAQQFPDLHSELNLSSLELGDSALYFCASSVASGGTYEQYFGPGTRLTVT.

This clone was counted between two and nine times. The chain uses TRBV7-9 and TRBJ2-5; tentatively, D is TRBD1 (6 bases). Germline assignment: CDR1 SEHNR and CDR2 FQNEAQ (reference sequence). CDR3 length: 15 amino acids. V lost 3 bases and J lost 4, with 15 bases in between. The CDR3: CASSLDLTGTETQYF. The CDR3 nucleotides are TGTGCCAGCAGCTTGGACCTTACAGGGACAGAGACCCAGTACTTC.

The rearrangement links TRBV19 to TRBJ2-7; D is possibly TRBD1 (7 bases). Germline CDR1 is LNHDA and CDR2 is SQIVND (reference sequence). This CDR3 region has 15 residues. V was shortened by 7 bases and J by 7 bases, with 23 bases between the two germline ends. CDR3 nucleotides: TGTGCCAGTACCCCGGGCTCTACAGGGGCGGGGGAGCAGTACTTC. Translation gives CASTPGSTGAGEQYF.

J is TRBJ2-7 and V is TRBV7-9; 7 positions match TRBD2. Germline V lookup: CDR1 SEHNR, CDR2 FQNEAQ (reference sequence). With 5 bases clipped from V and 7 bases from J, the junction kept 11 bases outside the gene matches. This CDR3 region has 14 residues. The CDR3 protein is CASSPSGRLREQYF. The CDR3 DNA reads TGTGCCAGCAGCCCCTCCGGGAGGTTGCGGGAGCAGTACTTC.

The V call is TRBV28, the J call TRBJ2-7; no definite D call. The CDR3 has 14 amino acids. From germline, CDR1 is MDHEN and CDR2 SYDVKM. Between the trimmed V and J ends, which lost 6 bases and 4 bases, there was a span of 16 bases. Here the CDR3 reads CASRLAKAVYEQYF. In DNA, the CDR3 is TGTGCCAGCAGGCTTGCCAAGGCGGTTTACGAGCAGTACTTC.

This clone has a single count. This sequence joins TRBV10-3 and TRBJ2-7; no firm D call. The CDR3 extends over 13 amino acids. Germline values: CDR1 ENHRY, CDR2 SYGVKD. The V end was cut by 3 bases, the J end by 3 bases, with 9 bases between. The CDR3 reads CAISEVSYYEQYF. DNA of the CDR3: TGTGCCATCAGTGAAGTTTCCTACTACGAGCAGTACTTC.

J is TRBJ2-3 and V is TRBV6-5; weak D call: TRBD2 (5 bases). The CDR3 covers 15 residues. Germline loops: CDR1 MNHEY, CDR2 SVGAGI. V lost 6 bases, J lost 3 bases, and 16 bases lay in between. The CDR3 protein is CASRRRGLATDTQYF. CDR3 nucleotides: TGTGCCAGCAGGAGACGTGGGTTAGCGACAGATACGCAGTATTTT.

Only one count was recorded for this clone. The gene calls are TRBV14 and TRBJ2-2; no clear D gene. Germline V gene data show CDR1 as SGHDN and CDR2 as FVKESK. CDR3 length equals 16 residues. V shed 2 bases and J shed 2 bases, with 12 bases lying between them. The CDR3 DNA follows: TGTGCCAGCAGCCAAACTACAGCATACAACACCGGGGAGCTGTTTTTT. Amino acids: CASSQTTAYNTGELFF.

The DNA of the CDR3 is TGTGCCATCCCTCGACAGGGTAAAGGAGGCTACACCTTC. Residues: CAIPRQGKGGYTF. V gene TRBV10-3 combines with J gene TRBJ1-2; TRBD1 aligns across 7 bases. Trimming removed 8 bases from V and 8 bases from J; junction bases left unmatched: 11. This CDR3 contains 13 residues. CDR1 ENHRY and CDR2 SYGVKD come from the germline V gene.

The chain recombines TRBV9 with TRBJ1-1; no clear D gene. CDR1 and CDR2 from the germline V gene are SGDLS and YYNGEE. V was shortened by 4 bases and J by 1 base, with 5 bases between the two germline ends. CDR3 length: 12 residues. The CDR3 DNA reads TGTGCCAGCAGCCGCGGGAACACTGAAGCTTTCTTT. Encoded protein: CASSRGNTEAFF. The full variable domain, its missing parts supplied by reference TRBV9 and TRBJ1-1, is DSGVTQTPKHLITATGQRVTLRCSPRSGDLSVYWYQQSLDQGLQFLIQYYNGEERAKGNILERFSAQQFPDLHSELNLSSLELGDSALYFCASSRGNTEAFFGQGTRLTVV.

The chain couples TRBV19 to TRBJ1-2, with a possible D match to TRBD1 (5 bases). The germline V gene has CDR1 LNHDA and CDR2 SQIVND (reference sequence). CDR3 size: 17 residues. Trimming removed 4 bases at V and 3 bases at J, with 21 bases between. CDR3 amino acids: CASSTRDPREGHYGYTF. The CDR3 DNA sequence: TGTGCCAGTAGTACCAGGGACCCCCGAGAGGGTCACTATGGCTACACCTTC.

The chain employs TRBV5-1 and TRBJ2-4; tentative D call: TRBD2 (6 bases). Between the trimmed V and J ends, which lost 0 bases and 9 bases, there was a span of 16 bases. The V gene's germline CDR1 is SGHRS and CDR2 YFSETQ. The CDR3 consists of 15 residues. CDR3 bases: TGCGCCAGCAGCTTGGATGGGAGGAGTTTGACCATTCAGTACTTC. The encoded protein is CASSLDGRSLTIQYF.

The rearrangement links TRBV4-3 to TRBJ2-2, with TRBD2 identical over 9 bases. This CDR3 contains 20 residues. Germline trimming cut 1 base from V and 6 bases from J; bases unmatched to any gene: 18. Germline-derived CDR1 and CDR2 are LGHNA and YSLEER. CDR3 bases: TGCGCCAGCAGCCAAGTGGCGGGCGGGGGGGCGATGTATAGTCCCGGGGAGCTGTTTTTT. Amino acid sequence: CASSQVAGGGAMYSPGELFF.

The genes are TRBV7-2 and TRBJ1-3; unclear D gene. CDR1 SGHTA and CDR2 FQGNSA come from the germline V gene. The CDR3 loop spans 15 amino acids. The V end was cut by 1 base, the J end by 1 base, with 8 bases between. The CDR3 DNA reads TGTGCCAGCAGCTTAGGGTGGCGGTCTGGAAACACCATATATTTT. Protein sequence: CASSLGWRSGNTIYF.

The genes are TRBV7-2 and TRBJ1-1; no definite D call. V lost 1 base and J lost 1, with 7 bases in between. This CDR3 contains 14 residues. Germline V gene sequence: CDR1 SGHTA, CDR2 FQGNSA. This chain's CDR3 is CASSLGGGNTEAFF. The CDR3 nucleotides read TGTGCCAGCAGCTTAGGGGGAGGGAACACTGAAGCTTTCTTT.

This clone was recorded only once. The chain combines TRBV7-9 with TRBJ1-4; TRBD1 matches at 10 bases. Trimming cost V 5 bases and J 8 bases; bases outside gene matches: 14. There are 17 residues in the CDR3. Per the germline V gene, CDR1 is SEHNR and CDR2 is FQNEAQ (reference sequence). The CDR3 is CASSSSGQGRPAEKLFF. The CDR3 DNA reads TGTGCCAGCAGCAGCTCGGGACAGGGGCGTCCGGCGGAAAAACTGTTTTTT.

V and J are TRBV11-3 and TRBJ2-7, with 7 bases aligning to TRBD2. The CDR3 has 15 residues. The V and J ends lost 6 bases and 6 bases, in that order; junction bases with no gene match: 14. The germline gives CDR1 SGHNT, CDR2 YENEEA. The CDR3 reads CASSLGGDYASEQYF. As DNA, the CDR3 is TGTGCCAGCAGTTTGGGAGGGGACTACGCTTCCGAGCAGTACTTC.

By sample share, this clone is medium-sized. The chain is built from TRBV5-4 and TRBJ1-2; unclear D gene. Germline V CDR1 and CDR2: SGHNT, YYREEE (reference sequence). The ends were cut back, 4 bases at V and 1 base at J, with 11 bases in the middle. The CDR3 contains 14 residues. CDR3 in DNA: TGTGCCAGCAGCGGACTCGGGGTTAACTATGGCTACACCTTC. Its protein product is CASSGLGVNYGYTF.

The chain's CDR3 is CASSQDRRVKGVGYTF. DNA of the CDR3: TGCGCCAGCAGCCAAGATCGTAGAGTTAAGGGTGTAGGCTACACCTTC. The V gene is TRBV4-3, the J gene TRBJ1-2; the D is unclear. This CDR3 is built from 16 residues. The germline V and J ends were trimmed by 0 bases and 8 bases, with 19 bases remaining between them. Per germline, CDR1 LGHNA and CDR2 YSLEER.

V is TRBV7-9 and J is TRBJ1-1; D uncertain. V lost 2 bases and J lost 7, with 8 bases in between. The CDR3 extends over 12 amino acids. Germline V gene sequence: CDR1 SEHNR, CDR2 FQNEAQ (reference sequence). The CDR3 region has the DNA TGTGCCAGCAGCTTAATCCCCTATGAAGCTTTCTTT. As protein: CASSLIPYEAFF.

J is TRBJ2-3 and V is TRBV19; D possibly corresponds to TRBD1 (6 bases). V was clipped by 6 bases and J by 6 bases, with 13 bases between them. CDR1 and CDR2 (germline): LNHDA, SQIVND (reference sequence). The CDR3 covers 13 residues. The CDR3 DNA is TGTGCCAGTAGAGAAAACAGGGAGGATACGCAGTATTTT. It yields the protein CASRENREDTQYF.

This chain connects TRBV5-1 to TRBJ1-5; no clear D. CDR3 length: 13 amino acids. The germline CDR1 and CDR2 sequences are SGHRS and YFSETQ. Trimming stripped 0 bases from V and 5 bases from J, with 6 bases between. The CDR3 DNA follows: TGCGCCAGCAGCTTGGACGGGCATCAGCCCCAGCATTTT. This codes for CASSLDGHQPQHF.

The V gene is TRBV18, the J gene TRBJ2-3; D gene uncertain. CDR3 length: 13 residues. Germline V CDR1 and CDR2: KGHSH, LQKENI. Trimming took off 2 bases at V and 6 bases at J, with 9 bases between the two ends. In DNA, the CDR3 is TGTGCCAGCTCACCAGTGGAAGCCGATACGCAGTATTTT. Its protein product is CASSPVEADTQYF. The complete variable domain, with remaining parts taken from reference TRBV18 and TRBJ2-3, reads NAGVMQNPRHLVRRRGQEARLRCSPMKGHSHVYWYRQLPEEGLKFMVYLQKENIIDESGMPKERFSAEFPKEGPSILRIQQVVRGDSAAYFCASSPVEADTQYFGPGTRLTVL.

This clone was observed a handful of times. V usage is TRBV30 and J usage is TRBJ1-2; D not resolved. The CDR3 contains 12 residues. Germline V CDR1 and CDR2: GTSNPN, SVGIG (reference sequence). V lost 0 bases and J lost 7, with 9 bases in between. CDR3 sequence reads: CAWSVFLGGYTF. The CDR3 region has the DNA TGTGCCTGGAGTGTCTTTCTGGGTGGCTACACCTTC.